A single sample gave rise to the 8 T cell receptor beta chains below, sequenced in a study of shared clonotypes between healthy human individuals. The method was immunoSEQ multiplex PCR; TCRdb's version includes in-frame clones alone and lacks a portion of them. The sample includes around 700,000 clones, more than 70% seen only once; the top ten take around 1.8%. Sequencing input: memory CD4+ T cells sorted from blood. Indicated subset: CD45RA-negative fraction. Receptors were obtained from a woman aged 25 to 39 in good health.

The chain carries TRBV28 and TRBJ1-2; D not certain. CDR3 size: 13 residues. Trimming took off 8 bases at V and 4 bases at J, with 14 bases between the two ends. The germline V gene encodes CDR1 MDHEN and CDR2 SYDVKM. This CDR3 is CASLGGVGYGYTF. CDR3 DNA: TGTGCCAGCCTGGGAGGTGTCGGCTATGGCTACACCTTC.

This clone was seen only a few times. This CDR3 is also generated by other DNA sequences in the sample. The chain uses TRBV7-2 and TRBJ2-7, with TRBD2 identical over 12 bases. From germline, CDR1 is SGHTA and CDR2 FQGNSA. The CDR3 consists of 15 residues. Trimming at V came to 5 bases and at J to 4 bases, leaving 6 bases not matched to a gene. CDR3 amino acids: CASSEGLAGSYEQYF. The CDR3 bases are TGTGCCAGCAGCGAAGGACTAGCGGGAAGTTACGAGCAGTACTTC.

The CDR3 sequence is CASHPSGLEGPQHF. CDR3 coding DNA: TGTGCCAGTCACCCGTCGGGACTCGAGGGGCCCCAGCATTTT. The chain links TRBV19 to TRBJ1-5; D possibly corresponds to TRBD1 (5 bases). Trimming removed 8 bases from V and 9 bases from J, with 20 bases in between. CDR3 length equals 14 residues. Germline V gene sequence: CDR1 LNHDA, CDR2 SQIVND (reference sequence).

CDR3 amino acids: CASSLGQGRYEQYF. In DNA form, the CDR3 reads TGTGCCAGCAGTTTAGGACAGGGGAGGTACGAGCAGTACTTC. The gene calls are TRBV28 and TRBJ2-7; 9 bases align to TRBD1. This CDR3 spans 14 amino acids. In germline, CDR1 is MDHEN, CDR2 SYDVKM. The junction had 3 bases not matched to a gene; V was cut back by 2 bases and J by 4 bases.

J is TRBJ2-1 and V is TRBV11-3; D tentatively reads TRBD1 or TRBD2 (7 bases each). From germline, CDR1 is SGHNT and CDR2 YENEEA. The CDR3 totals 14 residues. V was cut by 5 bases and J by 8 bases, with 16 bases left in between. CDR3 loop: CASSQGRGGDEQFF. The CDR3 DNA is TGTGCCAGCAGCCAGGGCAGGGGGGGCGATGAGCAGTTCTTC.

V gene TRBV28 combines with J gene TRBJ1-3; D not resolved. The V gene's germline CDR1 is MDHEN and CDR2 SYDVKM. CDR3 length: 14 residues. Trimming cost V 3 bases and J 5 bases, with 11 bases left between them. CDR3 residues: CASSFFTMRNTIYF. DNA for the CDR3: TGTGCCAGCAGTTTTTTCACCATGCGAAACACCATATATTTT.

This rearrangement joins TRBV28 to TRBJ1-4, with D tentatively TRBD1 (6 bases). V lost 3 bases and J 8 bases, leaving 16 bases between the germline ends. This CDR3 is 15 amino acids long. Germline assignment: CDR1 MDHEN and CDR2 SYDVKM. CDR3 coding DNA: TGTGCCAGCAGTTTTGGTTTCGGGACACCCGAAAAACTGTTTTTT. It is translated as CASSFGFGTPEKLFF.

The chain joins TRBV7-8 to TRBJ1-5, with TRBD1 as a possible D gene (6 bases). Germline V gene data show CDR1 as SGHVS and CDR2 as FQNEAQ. CDR3 length: 18 residues. Trimming removed 4 bases from V and 0 bases from J, with 19 bases in between. This CDR3 is CASSSRLDRKNSNQPQHF. CDR3 nucleotides: TGTGCCAGCAGCTCCCGGTTGGACAGAAAGAATAGCAATCAGCCCCAGCATTTT.